Following are 21 T cell receptor beta chains from one sample sequenced in a study of T-cell reconstitution after alpha-beta-depleted transplantation in children. Construction of the TCRbeta library involved unique molecular identifiers. TCRdb fed the PCR reads into MiXCR, producing one record per CDR3 protein. The sample shows roughly 400,000 distinct CDR3 sequences, around 21% of them seen only once. Sequenced material: PBMCs from the stem cell graft donor, taken from the stem cell graft. All receptors derive from a human donor who donated a stem cell graft to a child with acute myeloid leukemia.

The rearrangement uses TRBV24-1 and TRBJ2-2, with 8 bases identical to TRBD1. This CDR3 is 16 amino acids long. Germline V gives CDR1 KGHDR, CDR2 SFDVKD. The trim removed 4 bases at V and 3 bases at J, leaving 6 bases unmatched. The CDR3 protein is CATSDPRGLDTGELFF. In nucleotides, the CDR3 is TGTGCCACCAGTGACCCCAGGGGGCTCGACACCGGGGAGCTGTTTTTT.

The chain has TRBV18 and TRBJ2-7; D remains ambiguous. The germline V and J ends were trimmed by 3 bases and 0 bases, with 15 bases remaining between them. Germline CDR1 reads KGHSH; CDR2 reads LQKENI. There are 16 residues in the CDR3. The CDR3 loop is CASSPQGPRSSYEQYF. For the CDR3, the DNA is TGTGCCAGCTCACCCCAAGGTCCTAGGAGCTCCTACGAGCAGTACTTC.

In its sample, this clonotype was seen many times. V is TRBV11-3 and J is TRBJ2-1; D is perhaps TRBD2 (6 bases). CDR1 and CDR2 (germline): SGHNT, YENEEA. Deletions cut 1 base from V and 0 bases from J, with 13 bases between. The CDR3 is 17 residues long. The CDR3 DNA follows: TGTGCCAGCAGCTTAGGGGCTAGCGACTACTCCTACAATGAGCAGTTCTTC. Its translation is CASSLGASDYSYNEQFF.

The chain employs TRBV11-2 and TRBJ2-7; D is uncertain. Per the germline V gene, CDR1 is SGHAT and CDR2 is FQNNGV. The CDR3 totals 12 residues. The germline V and J ends were trimmed by 5 bases and 6 bases, with 11 bases remaining between them. In DNA form, the CDR3 reads TGTGCCAGCAGCCCCGTTTCCAGCGAGCAGTACTTC. Protein product: CASSPVSSEQYF.

This clonotype was seen only a few times. The genes are TRBV28 and TRBJ1-5; D is ambiguous. The V gene lost 6 bases and the J gene lost 9 bases, with 12 bases spanning the gap. The CDR3 is 12 residues long. Germline CDR1 MDHEN, CDR2 SYDVKM. This CDR3 reads CASRPKLRPQHF. The CDR3 bases are TGTGCCAGCAGGCCTAAGTTGCGGCCCCAGCATTTT.

This clonotype was counted a few times. J is TRBJ2-2 and V is TRBV5-1; D gene uncertain. Germline V CDR1 and CDR2: SGHRS, YFSETQ. Between the trimmed V and J ends, which lost 0 bases and 5 bases, there was a span of 8 bases. The CDR3 sequence is 14 residues long. The CDR3 reads CASSLGERTGELFF. In nucleotides, the CDR3 is TGCGCCAGCAGCTTGGGTGAGAGGACCGGGGAGCTGTTTTTT.

This clonotype was seen only a few times. V is TRBV5-6 and J is TRBJ2-3, with D possibly called TRBD1 or TRBD2 (6 bases each). The CDR3 loop spans 15 amino acids. Germline CDR1 and CDR2: SGHDT and YYEEEE. V was clipped by 1 base and J by 1 base, with 10 bases between them. Written as DNA, the CDR3 is TGTGCCAGCAGCTTGCCGGGGGCGGGCACAGATACGCAGTATTTT. Its translation is CASSLPGAGTDTQYF.

This clonotype was detected a few times. Compared with germline, one end of the junction differs, possibly owing to a read error. V usage is TRBV20-1 and J usage is TRBJ2-3; 9 nucleotides agree with TRBD2. CDR1 and CDR2 (germline): DFQATT, SNEGSKA (reference sequence). This CDR3 comprises 14 residues. CDR3 residues: CSANLIATSGELGF. DNA for the CDR3: TGCAGTGCTAATTTAATAGCGACTAGCGGCGAACTAGGCTTT.

This clonotype was recorded at least ten times. This chain joins TRBV20-1 and TRBJ2-7; 9 bases line up with TRBD2. CDR1 DFQATT and CDR2 SNEGSKA come from the germline V gene (reference sequence). The CDR3 has 16 residues. V lost 1 base, J lost 5 bases, and 12 bases stayed unmatched. This CDR3 is CSARGGYGGRANEQYF. CDR3 sequence (DNA): TGCAGTGCTAGAGGGGGGTACGGCGGGAGGGCCAACGAGCAGTACTTC.

This clonotype showed up just once. V is TRBV25-1 and J is TRBJ2-7; TRBD2 agrees at 12 bases. Trimming removed 10 bases from V and 0 bases from J; junction bases left unmatched: 16. This CDR3 is built from 18 residues. Germline CDR1 and CDR2: MGHDK and SYGVNS. The CDR3 reads CANSSDCGLAGFSYEQYF. As DNA, the CDR3 is TGTGCCAACTCCTCGGACTGTGGACTAGCGGGATTCTCCTACGAGCAGTACTTC.

This clonotype was counted a few times. The chain combines TRBV5-1 with TRBJ1-1; D is ambiguous. The CDR3 runs to 15 residues. Germline CDR1 and CDR2: SGHRS and YFSETQ. Trimming cost V 4 bases and J 0 bases, with 13 bases left between them. CDR3 bases: TGCGCCAGCAGCGCCCACCGATGGGTGAACACTGAAGCTTTCTTT. It translates to CASSAHRWVNTEAFF.

There are a few counts of this clonotype. The V and J genes are TRBV24-1 and TRBJ2-1; 10 bases are a match to TRBD2. The V and J ends lost 3 bases and 0 bases, in that order; junction bases with no gene match: 7. This CDR3 contains 18 residues. CDR1 and CDR2 from the germline V gene are KGHDR and SFDVKD. The CDR3 loop is CATSDRGLADRSYNEQFF. In DNA, the CDR3 is TGTGCCACCAGTGATCGCGGACTAGCGGATCGCTCCTACAATGAGCAGTTCTTC.

V usage is TRBV29-1 and J usage is TRBJ2-3; D perhaps matches TRBD1 (7 bases). Trimming stripped 4 bases from V and 2 bases from J, with 13 bases between. Per the germline V gene, CDR1 is SQVTM and CDR2 is ANQGSEA. The CDR3 is 14 residues long. The DNA of the CDR3 is TGCAGCGTTGCAGGGGGGATACTCACAGATACGCAGTATTTT. Protein product: CSVAGGILTDTQYF.

This clonotype has more than one count but fewer than ten. The chain has TRBV5-1 and TRBJ1-2; the D is unclear. V was shortened by 0 bases and J by 0 bases, with 12 bases between the two germline ends. The germline gives CDR1 SGHRS, CDR2 YFSETQ. CDR3 length: 16 residues. DNA for the CDR3: TGCGCCAGCAGCTTGGCCCTCGGCGGGACTAACTATGGCTACACCTTC. Translated, it gives CASSLALGGTNYGYTF.

This clonotype was detected a few times. This chain links TRBV12-3 or TRBV12-4 with TRBJ2-3; D not certain. The CDR3 covers 14 residues. V shed 4 bases and J shed 2 bases, with 10 bases lying between them. The CDR3 coding sequence is TGTGCCAGCAGTTCAACCACTCTCACAGATACGCAGTATTTT. Translated: CASSSTTLTDTQYF.

This clonotype was observed many times. The chain couples TRBV20-1 to TRBJ2-3; 7 bases agree with TRBD1. V lost 1 base to trimming and J lost 6 bases; unmatched junction nucleotides: 10. The V gene's germline CDR1 is DFQATT and CDR2 SNEGSKA (reference sequence). The CDR3 contains 15 residues. The CDR3, as DNA: TGCAGTGCTAGAGCCTACAGGGGTTTTGGGGATACGCAGTATTTT. Protein product: CSARAYRGFGDTQYF.

This clonotype has more than one count but fewer than ten. CDR3 nucleotides: TGCAGTGCTAGAGGGCCGGGACTAGATCCCAATGAGCAGTTCTTC. The encoded protein is CSARGPGLDPNEQFF. J is TRBJ2-1 and V is TRBV20-1, with 8 bases fitting TRBD2. Germline CDR1 DFQATT, CDR2 SNEGSKA (reference sequence). V lost 1 base and J lost 6; bases outside the gene matches: 8. The CDR3 spans 15 residues.

The chain has TRBV20-1 and TRBJ1-5, with D perhaps matching TRBD1 (5 bases). This CDR3 is 16 amino acids long. The V end was cut by 0 bases, the J end by 6 bases, with 18 bases between. Germline V gene sequence: CDR1 DFQATT, CDR2 SNEGSKA (reference sequence). The CDR3 loop reads CSARDESGRSSQPQHF. The DNA for the CDR3 is TGCAGTGCTAGAGACGAATCAGGGAGGTCCAGTCAGCCCCAGCATTTT.

The genes are TRBV4-1 and TRBJ2-7, with 13 bases fitting TRBD2. In germline, CDR1 is MGHRA, CDR2 YSYEKL. The CDR3 contains 18 residues. V was clipped by 5 bases and J by 3 bases; unmatched bases: 13. The CDR3 region has the DNA TGCGCCAGCAGCGCCCGGGGACTAGCGGGATCCCACTTCTACGAGCAGTACTTC. Amino acids: CASSARGLAGSHFYEQYF.

This clonotype has ten or more counts. The gene calls are TRBV5-1 and TRBJ2-1, with TRBD1 matching over 9 bases. This CDR3 contains 15 residues. Losses at the gene ends were 3 bases for V and 1 base for J; bases not matched to a gene: 2. The germline V gene has CDR1 SGHRS and CDR2 YFSETQ. This CDR3 is CASSSGQGSYNEQFF. The CDR3 nucleotides read TGCGCCAGCAGCTCCGGACAGGGGTCCTACAATGAGCAGTTCTTC.

The chain is built from TRBV5-1 and TRBJ1-1, with D tentatively TRBD1 (5 bases). This CDR3 contains 13 residues. V lost 4 bases and J 2 bases, leaving 9 bases between the germline ends. The germline CDR1 and CDR2 sequences are SGHRS and YFSETQ. CDR3 in DNA: TGCGCCAGCAGCACCGGGACCAACACTGAAGCTTTCTTT. This gives the protein CASSTGTNTEAFF.